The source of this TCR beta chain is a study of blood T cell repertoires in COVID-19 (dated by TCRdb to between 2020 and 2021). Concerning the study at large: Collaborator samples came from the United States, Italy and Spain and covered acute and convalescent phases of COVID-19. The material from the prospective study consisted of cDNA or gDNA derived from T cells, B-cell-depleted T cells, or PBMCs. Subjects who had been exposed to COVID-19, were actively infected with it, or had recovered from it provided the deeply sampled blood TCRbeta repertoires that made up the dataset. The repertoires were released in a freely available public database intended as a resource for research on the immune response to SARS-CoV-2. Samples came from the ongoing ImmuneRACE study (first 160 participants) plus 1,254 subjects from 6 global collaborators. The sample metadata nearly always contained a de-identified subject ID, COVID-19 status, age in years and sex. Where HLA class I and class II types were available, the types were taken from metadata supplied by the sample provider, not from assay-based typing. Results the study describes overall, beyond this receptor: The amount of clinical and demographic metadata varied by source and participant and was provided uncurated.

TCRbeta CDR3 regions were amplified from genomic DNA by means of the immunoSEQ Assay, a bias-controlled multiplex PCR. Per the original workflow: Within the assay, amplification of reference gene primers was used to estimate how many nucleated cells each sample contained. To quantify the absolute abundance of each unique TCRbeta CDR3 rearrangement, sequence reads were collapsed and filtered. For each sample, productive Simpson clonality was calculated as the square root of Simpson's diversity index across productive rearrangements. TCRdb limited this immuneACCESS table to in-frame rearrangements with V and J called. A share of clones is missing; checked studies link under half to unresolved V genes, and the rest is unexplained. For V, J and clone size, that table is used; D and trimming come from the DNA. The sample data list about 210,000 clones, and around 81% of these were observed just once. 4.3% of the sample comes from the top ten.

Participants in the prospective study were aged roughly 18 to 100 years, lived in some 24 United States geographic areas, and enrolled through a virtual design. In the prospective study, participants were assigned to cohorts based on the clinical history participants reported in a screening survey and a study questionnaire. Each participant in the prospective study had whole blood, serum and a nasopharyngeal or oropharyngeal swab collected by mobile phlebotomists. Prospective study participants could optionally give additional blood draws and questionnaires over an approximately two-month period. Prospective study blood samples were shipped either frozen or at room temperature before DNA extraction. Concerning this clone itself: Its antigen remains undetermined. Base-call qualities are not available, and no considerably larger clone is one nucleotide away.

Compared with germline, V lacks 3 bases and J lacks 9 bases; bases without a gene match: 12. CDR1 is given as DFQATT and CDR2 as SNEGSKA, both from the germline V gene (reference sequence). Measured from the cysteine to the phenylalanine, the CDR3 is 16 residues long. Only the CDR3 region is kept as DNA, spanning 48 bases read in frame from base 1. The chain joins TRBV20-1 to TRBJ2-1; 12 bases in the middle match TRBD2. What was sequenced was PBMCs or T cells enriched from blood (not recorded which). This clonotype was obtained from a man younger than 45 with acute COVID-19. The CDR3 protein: CSASLLAGGRGGEQFF. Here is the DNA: TGCAGTGCTAGTTTACTAGCGGGGGGCCGCGGTGGTGAGCAGTTCTTC.